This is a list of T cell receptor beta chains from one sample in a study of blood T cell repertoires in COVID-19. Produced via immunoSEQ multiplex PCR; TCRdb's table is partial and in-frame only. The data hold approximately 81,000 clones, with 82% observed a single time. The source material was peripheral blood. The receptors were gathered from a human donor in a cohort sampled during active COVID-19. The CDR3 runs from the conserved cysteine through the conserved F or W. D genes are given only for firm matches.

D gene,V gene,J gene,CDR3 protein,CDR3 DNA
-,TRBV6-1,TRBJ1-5,CASSDARPRNQPQHF,TGTGCCAGCAGTGATGCGAGGCCACGAAATCAGCCCCAGCATTTT
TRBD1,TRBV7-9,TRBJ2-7,CASSFGQGAVDEQYF,TGTGCCAGCAGCTTTGGACAGGGGGCCGTCGACGAGCAGTACTTC
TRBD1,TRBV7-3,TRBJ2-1,CASSGPGQAYNEQFF,TGTGCCAGCAGCGGGCCCGGACAGGCTTACAATGAGCAGTTCTTC
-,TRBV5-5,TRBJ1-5,CASSFTGNSNQPQHF,TGTGCCAGCAGCTTCACAGGTAATAGCAATCAGCCCCAGCATTTT
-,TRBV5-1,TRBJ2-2,CASSLSHSTGELFF,TGCGCCAGCAGCTTGAGCCACAGTACCGGGGAGCTGTTTTTT
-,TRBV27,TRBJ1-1,CASSFTVNTEAFF,TGTGCCAGCAGTTTTACGGTGAACACTGAAGCTTTCTTT
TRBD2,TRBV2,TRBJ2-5,CASGLAEETQYF,TGTGCCAGCGGACTAGCGGAAGAGACCCAGTACTTC
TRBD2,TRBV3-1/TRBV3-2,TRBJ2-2,CASSQTSGVNTGELFF,TGTGCCAGCAGCCAAACTAGCGGGGTTAACACCGGGGAGCTGTTTTTT
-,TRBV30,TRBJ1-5,CAWRRRDDSNQPQHF,TGTGCCTGGAGGAGGCGGGACGATAGCAATCAGCCCCAGCATTTT
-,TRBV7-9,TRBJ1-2,CASSLAGDYGYTF,TGTGCCAGCAGCTTAGCCGGGGACTATGGCTACACCTTC
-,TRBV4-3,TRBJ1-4,CASSGWLVEKLFF,TGCGCCAGCAGCGGCTGGCTCGTGGAAAAACTGTTTTTT
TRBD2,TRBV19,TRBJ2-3,CASSQAGVGTQYF,TGTGCCAGTAGTCAAGCGGGGGTGGGTACGCAGTATTTT
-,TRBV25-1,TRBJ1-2,CASSEWGNYGYTF,TGTGCCAGCAGTGAATGGGGCAACTATGGCTACACCTTC
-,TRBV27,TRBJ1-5,CASSGAGGLEPQHF,TGTGCCAGCAGTGGGGCCGGGGGTTTGGAGCCCCAGCATTTT